This T cell receptor (beta chain) was captured in a study of blood T cell repertoires in COVID-19 (dated by TCRdb to between 2020 and 2021). Looking at the study overall: Samples covering the acute and convalescent phases of COVID-19 were provided by collaborators in the United States, Italy and Spain. Where available, HLA class I and class II types were obtained from metadata supplied by the sample provider rather than from assay-based typing. Samples came from the ongoing ImmuneRACE study (first 160 participants) plus 1,254 subjects from 6 global collaborators. The dataset comprised deeply sampled blood TCRbeta repertoires from subjects exposed to, actively infected with, or recovered from COVID-19. The material from the prospective study consisted of cDNA or gDNA derived from T cells, B-cell-depleted T cells, or PBMCs. A freely available public database, intended as a resource for researchers studying the immune response to SARS-CoV-2, is where the repertoires were released. Sample metadata almost always included a de-identified subject ID, COVID-19 status, age in years and sex. Study-wide findings and limitations: How much clinical and demographic metadata was included differed by source and by participant, and the metadata was provided uncurated.

About this clone: Its binding antigen is unknown. No much larger clone is present one base from it, and per-base qualities are unavailable.

In Seattle, one collaborating source enrolled patients while the infection was active and tracked those patients longitudinally over the course of disease. The collaborating institutions used their own protocols to collect whole blood in K2EDTA tubes. For TCRbeta analysis, collaborators shipped samples as frozen whole blood, isolated PBMCs, or DNA extracted from either of those sample types. TCRbeta CDR3 regions were amplified from genomic DNA using the immunoSEQ Assay, a bias-controlled multiplex PCR. Per the original workflow: The number of nucleated cells in each sample was estimated by amplification of reference gene primers within the assay. To quantify the absolute abundance of each unique TCRbeta CDR3 rearrangement, sequence reads were collapsed and filtered. For each sample, productive Simpson clonality was calculated as the square root of Simpson's diversity index across productive rearrangements. The table comes from immuneACCESS by way of TCRdb, which keeps in-frame sequences with V and J called. Part of the clones is missing from these tables; in studies checked, under half for an unresolved V gene and the rest for unknown reasons. The V and J calls and the clone size are those of that table, but D and trimming were determined from the DNA. Present in this sample are over 250,000 clones, about nine tenths of which were seen just once. Of the sample, roughly 5.9% falls within the top ten clones.

CDR1 LGHDT and CDR2 YNNKEL are derived from the germline V gene (reference sequence). The CDR3, cysteine through phenylalanine, is 15 amino acids long. Solely the CDR3 DNA is kept, with 45 bases framed from the first base. V sheds 4 bases and J sheds 1 base, leaving 11 bases between their ends. The source of this sequence is a woman in her forties or fifties with COVID-19, enrolled during active disease. Sequencing input: peripheral blood. The rearrangement combines TRBV3-1 (or the pseudogene TRBV3-2) with TRBJ1-3; the D gene is possibly TRBD1, with 6 bases matching. The DNA sequence is TGTGCCAGCAGCCCCACAGGGATTTCTGGAAACACCATATATTTT. Its amino acids are CASSPTGISGNTIYF.